This T cell receptor (beta chain) was found in a study of cytotoxic CD8 clonotypes in ibrutinib-treated CLL (TCRdb year 2021). Broadly, across the study: The cohort was composed of some twelve relapsed/refractory and around 15 treatment-naive patients; IGHV unmutated status was identified in approximately 18 patients. Partial responses were observed in around 25 patients and complete responses in 2; after a median follow-up of around 68 months, remission was maintained in roughly 14 patients and progression was observed in some 12. Response samples were taken after a median of roughly a year on treatment, ranging from about 6 to 36 months. Samples averaged roughly 260,000 productive templates and tens of thousands of productive rearrangements. Of the roughly 86 people in the trial, some 28 had longitudinal samples available. Cryopreserved peripheral blood mononuclear cells were collected before treatment, at response, and at either disease progression or sustained remission. Every sample from remission and from progressive disease was obtained while the patients were still on ibrutinib.

Remarks on this clone: There is no known antigen for this receptor. Base qualities are not at hand, and no much larger clone is one base apart.

A MiSeq instrument was used for deep resolution sequencing, which targeted depths ranging from 1 in 1 million up to 1 in 200,000 T cells, with coverage averaging 10x for each clonotype. TCR beta libraries were generated with the immunoSEQ hsTCRB Kit. The study's processing was this. The data were analyzed with ImmunoSEQ Analyzer and ImmunoSEQ Data Assistant, and V, D and J gene assignments followed IMGT definitions. Clonality, which ranges from 0 to 1, was calculated as one minus the normalized Shannon entropy of productive rearrangement frequencies. Public clonotype analysis was restricted to overrepresented clonotypes comprising at least 0.05% of each patient's repertoire. Roughly 13 age-matched healthy donor repertoires from immuneACCESS served as clonality controls. TCRdb retrieved this table from immuneACCESS and kept in-frame rearrangements only. Not all clones are present; in checked studies, unresolved V genes account for under half, and no reason is known for the remainder. V and J calls and clone size are copied from that table; D and trimming were computed from the DNA. The sample table records 35,000 to 40,000 clones; 65% to 75% of these occur just once. Clones ranked in the top ten supply approximately 15% of the sample.

The time point label, as the study defines it: progressive disease on ibrutinib. For TCR beta library preparation, around 2.1 micrograms of genomic DNA were extracted from the cryopreserved PBMCs. Longitudinal blood samples from CLL patients receiving ibrutinib monotherapy were subjected to high-throughput TCR beta sequencing. The patients took part in an open-label, single-center phase 2 trial of ibrutinib monotherapy. There are 14 amino acids in the CDR3, from cysteine to phenylalanine inclusive. The sequence is cut down to CDR3 DNA, 42 bases in frame from base 1. V loses 0 bases of germline sequence and J loses 7 bases, and the interval between the two ends is 14 bases. The germline V gene (reference sequence) gives CDR1 as SGHNT and CDR2 as YYREEE. The research as a whole found: At ibrutinib response clonality went up, during sustained remission it held steady, and at progression it dropped back toward baseline. Public clonotypes were found to be uncommon and were observed to contract or remain stable during treatment; the increase in clonality was shown to reflect expansion of private clonotypes at ibrutinib response. Sustained-remission and progressing patients did not have matched sampling times, and lymph node repertoires were not examined. At baseline, clonality was higher than in age-matched healthy donors and showed a strong correlation with circulating CD8+ T-cell counts.

The receptor chain draws on TRBV5-4 and TRBJ2-7, with no confident D gene call. The receptor was derived from a human donor with chronic lymphocytic leukemia. This material consisted of PBMCs, taken at disease progression, from a patient treated with ibrutinib. The sequenced DNA is TGTGCCAGCAGCTTGGTAGGCGGCCTGAGTGAGCAGTACTTC. The encoded protein is CASSLVGGLSEQYF.